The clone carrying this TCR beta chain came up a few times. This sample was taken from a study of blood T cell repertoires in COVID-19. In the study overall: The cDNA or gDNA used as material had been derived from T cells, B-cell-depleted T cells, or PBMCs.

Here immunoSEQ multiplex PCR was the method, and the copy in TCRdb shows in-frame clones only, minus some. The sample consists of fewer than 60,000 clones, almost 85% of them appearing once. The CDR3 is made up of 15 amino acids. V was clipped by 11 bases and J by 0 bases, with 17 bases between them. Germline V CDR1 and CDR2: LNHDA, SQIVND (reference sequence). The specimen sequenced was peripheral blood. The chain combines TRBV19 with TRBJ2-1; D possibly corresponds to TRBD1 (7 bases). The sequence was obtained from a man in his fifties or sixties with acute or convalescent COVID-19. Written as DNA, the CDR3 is TGTGCCCAACCCAGGGGGGAGAGCTCCTACAATGAGCAGTTCTTC. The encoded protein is CAQPRGESSYNEQFF.